Below are 4 T cell receptor beta chains sequenced from a single sample in a study of OX40 agonist ivuxolimab in advanced cancers. Library generation was performed with the immunoSEQ multiplex PCR assay. Here the immuneACCESS table is served through TCRdb, limited to in-frame sequences with V and J called. Missing clones are a known gap in these copies; in checked studies unresolved V genes cover under half, and the rest lacks a known reason. For this sample there are 80,000 to 100,000 clones; roughly 93% appear just once. Jointly, the top ten make up less than 0.35% of the sample. This material consisted of CD4+ or CD8+ T cells sorted from blood, taken in a trial of the OX40 agonist ivuxolimab. These receptors came from an adult with an advanced solid tumor such as melanoma, head and neck, liver or kidney cancer.

About this clone: A much bigger clone sits one base away, suggesting this may be a read error. V gene TRBV7-2 combines with J gene TRBJ2-7, with no clear D. V dropped 3 bases and J dropped 1 base, with 1 base sitting between them. CDR1 SGHTA and CDR2 FQGNSA come from the germline V gene. The CDR3 is 11 residues long. DNA of the CDR3: TGTGCCAGCAGCTTTTCCTACGAGCAGTACTTC. It is translated as CASSFSYEQYF.

The chain has TRBV19 and TRBJ1-1; the D gene is possibly TRBD1 (5 bases). Per germline, CDR1 LNHDA and CDR2 SQIVND (reference sequence). The ends were cut back, 7 bases at V and 3 bases at J, with 21 bases in the middle. CDR3 length equals 16 residues. In DNA, the CDR3 is TGTGCCAGTACCCACCCTGTGACAGTTACGTACACTGAAGCTTTCTTT. This sequence encodes CASTHPVTVTYTEAFF. Full variable domain (rest looked up from reference TRBV19 and TRBJ1-1): DGGITQSPKYLFRKEGQNVTLSCEQNLNHDAMYWYRQDPGQGLRLIYYSQIVNDFQKGDIAEGYSVSREKKESFPLTVTSAQKNPTAFYLCASTHPVTVTYTEAFFGQGTRLTVV.

The chain combines TRBV6-6 with TRBJ2-7, with D possibly being TRBD2 (5 bases). The germline CDR1 and CDR2 sequences are MNHNY and SVGAGI (reference sequence). Trimming removed 0 bases at V and 1 base at J, with 13 bases between. The CDR3 runs 16 residues. The CDR3 loop reads CASSYSSGSGSYEQYF. The CDR3 DNA sequence: TGTGCCAGCAGTTACTCATCCGGATCGGGGTCCTACGAGCAGTACTTC.

The V gene is TRBV6-5, the J gene TRBJ1-2, with 7 bases identical to TRBD1. Germline trimming cut 5 bases from V and 2 bases from J; bases unmatched to any gene: 8. Germline values: CDR1 MNHEY, CDR2 SVGAGI. The CDR3 contains 15 residues. The CDR3 spells CASSLDRETNYGYTF. In nucleotides, the CDR3 is TGTGCCAGCAGTCTAGACAGGGAGACGAACTATGGCTACACCTTC.